Below, 14 T cell receptor beta chains from the same sample are listed, as sequenced in a study of breast tumors, draining lymph nodes, adjacent tissues. TCRdb fed the multiplex PCR reads into MiXCR, producing one record per CDR3 protein. The top ten hold over 1.1% of the sample, which has about 230,000 distinct CDR3 sequences, roughly 30% seen once. Axillary draining lymph nodes of breast cancer patients supplied the node samples. Sequencing was performed on axillary lymph node tissue. These receptors were taken from a female donor with breast cancer. Some clones in this sample may be carry-over from other donors' samples.

This clonotype was detected many times. The V gene is TRBV6-2 or TRBV6-3, the J gene TRBJ2-7, with D perhaps matching TRBD1 (7 bases). This CDR3 spans 14 amino acids. The germline V gene encodes CDR1 MNHEY and CDR2 SVGEGT. With 6 bases removed from V and 2 bases from J, the gap between germline ends came to 14 bases. CDR3 residues: CASRVRGAPYEQYF. The CDR3 region has the DNA TGTGCCAGCAGGGTCAGGGGGGCACCCTACGAGCAGTACTTC.

For this clonotype: This sequence may be a read error, since a much larger clone differs from it by one base. V usage is TRBV6-1 and J usage is TRBJ2-7; D not resolved. Germline lookup yields CDR1 MNHNS and CDR2 SASEGT. The CDR3 sequence is 10 residues long. V was pared by 7 bases and J by 6 bases, with 7 bases between. The CDR3 bases are TGTGCCAGCACCATCTGCGAGCAGTACTTC. As protein: CASTICEQYF.

The gene calls are TRBV10-3 and TRBJ1-1; D is unclear. The CDR3 has 15 amino acids. Germline V gene lookup returns CDR1 ENHRY and CDR2 SYGVKD. Trimming shortened V by 3 bases and J by 4 bases, and 15 bases separated the two germline ends. Here the CDR3 reads CAISDDGEGSTEAFF. As DNA, the CDR3 is TGTGCCATCAGTGATGATGGGGAAGGTAGCACTGAAGCTTTCTTT.

This clonotype occurred many times. The rearrangement links TRBV20-1 to TRBJ2-7, with 8 bases matching TRBD1. This CDR3 has 15 amino acids. Germline CDR1 DFQATT, CDR2 SNEGSKA (reference sequence). V lost 1 base, J lost 4 bases, and 9 bases stayed unmatched. Here the CDR3 reads CSARGDRGQGYEQYF. Written as DNA, the CDR3 is TGCAGTGCTAGAGGAGATCGAGGACAGGGTTACGAGCAGTACTTC.

In its sample, this clonotype was seen once. This CDR3 is CASSMNSERTNEKLFF. Here the CDR3 DNA reads TGTGCCAGTAGTATGAATTCTGAGCGGACTAATGAAAAACTGTTTTTT. The chain employs TRBV19 and TRBJ1-4; D not resolved. Germline V gene data show CDR1 as LNHDA and CDR2 as SQIVND (reference sequence). V lost 3 bases to trimming and J lost 2 bases, with 13 bases between them. There are 16 residues in the CDR3.

This clonotype was observed at least ten times. The chain employs TRBV10-3 and TRBJ2-3, with 9 bases that match TRBD2. The ends lost 3 bases at V and 3 bases at J; junction bases unmatched: 7. Germline values: CDR1 ENHRY, CDR2 SYGVKD. This CDR3 has 16 amino acids. CDR3 sequence: CAISDRLAEDTDTQYF. The CDR3 coding sequence is TGTGCCATCAGTGATCGACTAGCGGAAGATACAGATACGCAGTATTTT.

This clonotype appeared many times. The V and J genes are TRBV19 and TRBJ1-6; D call uncertain. This CDR3 region has 13 residues. The ends were cut back, 7 bases at V and 9 bases at J, with 13 bases in the middle. In germline, CDR1 is LNHDA, CDR2 SQIVND (reference sequence). The CDR3 reads CASNRRGPSPLHF. The CDR3 DNA reads TGTGCCAGTAATCGACGAGGACCTTCACCCCTCCACTTT.

This clonotype has at least ten counts. The genes are TRBV11-3 and TRBJ1-6; D unclear. The V end was cut by 5 bases, the J end by 9 bases, with 11 bases between. Germline V lookup: CDR1 SGHNT, CDR2 YENEEA. This CDR3 is 13 amino acids long. CDR3 amino acids: CASSPRRGSPLHF. CDR3 DNA sequence: TGTGCCAGCAGCCCACGGCGTGGTTCACCCCTCCACTTT.

With respect to this clonotype: No conserved phenylalanine or tryptophan is present at the end of the CDR3, so a read error is the likely explanation. Written as DNA, the CDR3 is TGCGCCAGCAGCCGGGGCAGATCCTTCTCTGGGGCCAACGTCCTGACTTAC. Translating gives CASSRGRSFSGANVLTY. The chain employs TRBV3-1 and TRBJ2-6; D is tentatively TRBD1 or TRBD2 (5 bases each). This CDR3 is 17 amino acids long. Looked up from germline, CDR1 is LGHDT and CDR2 is YNNKEL (reference sequence).

This chain links TRBV5-1 with TRBJ2-5; 7 nucleotides align to TRBD2. V lost 4 bases to trimming and J lost 1 base; unmatched junction nucleotides: 7. Germline CDR1 reads SGHRS; CDR2 reads YFSETQ. The CDR3 is 15 residues long. This CDR3 is CASSRDSGVQETQYF. The CDR3 coding sequence is TGCGCCAGCAGCCGAGACAGCGGGGTCCAAGAGACCCAGTACTTC.

This clonotype was detected once. CDR3 in amino acids: CASRSGQGGEKLFF. CDR3 bases: TGTGCCAGCCGGTCCGGACAGGGAGGGGAAAAACTGTTTTTT. V and J are TRBV25-1 and TRBJ1-4, with TRBD1 matching over 8 bases. Germline V gene lookup returns CDR1 MGHDK and CDR2 SYGVNS. Unmatched junction bases numbered 10, after V lost 8 bases and J lost 8 bases. The CDR3 sequence is 14 residues long.

This clonotype was seen repeatedly, ten times or more. The CDR3 region has the DNA TGCAGTGCTAGTCATCCGGGACAGGTCAATCAGCCCCAGCATTTT. It translates to CSASHPGQVNQPQHF. The chain carries TRBV20-1 and TRBJ1-5, with TRBD1 matching over 8 bases. The germline gives CDR1 DFQATT, CDR2 SNEGSKA (reference sequence). With 3 bases clipped from V and 3 bases from J, the junction kept 7 bases outside the gene matches. The CDR3 spans 15 residues.

The sample holds many counts of this clonotype. The rearrangement uses TRBV20-1 and TRBJ2-5; TRBD1 agrees at 9 bases. CDR1 is DFQATT, CDR2 SNEGSKA, per germline (reference sequence). After removal of 1 base from V and 1 base from J, the junction contained 10 bases not matched to a gene. The CDR3 is 17 amino acids. CDR3 bases: TGCAGTGCTAGAGCCCTAGAGGGACAGGGAGGCCAAGAGACCCAGTACTTC. Its protein is CSARALEGQGGQETQYF.

Ten or more counts support this clonotype. The rearrangement joins TRBV5-1 to TRBJ2-7, with D maybe TRBD1 (6 bases). Germline V lookup: CDR1 SGHRS, CDR2 YFSETQ. This CDR3 spans 13 amino acids. Trimming stripped 2 bases from V and 5 bases from J, with 11 bases between. In DNA, the CDR3 is TGCGCCAGCAGCTTCGGGACAACCAACGAGCAGTACTTC. Translation gives CASSFGTTNEQYF.